Detailed here is one TCR beta chain. The target antigen is unknown. Measured with immunoSEQ multiplex PCR; TCRdb has only the in-frame clones, and not every one. The table lists around 700,000 clones, around 72% of them singletons, with about 1.7% in the top ten. This CDR3 is 13 amino acids long. CDR1 is LNHNV, CDR2 YYDKDF, per germline (reference sequence). V was cut by 0 bases and J by 5 bases, with 6 bases left in between. The data belong to a study of shared clonotypes between healthy human individuals. Study conclusions and caveats: Non-shared clonotypes were found to have lower generation probabilities than the clonotypes that were shared by all four of the sorted-subset donors. Sampling used blood alone; tissue repertoires probably differ. Clonotypes that were shared across four donors made up around 5.5% of naive CD4 clonotypes. Investigators expected sequencing depth to affect clonotype sharing among donors.

The sequenced sample was memory CD4+ T cells sorted from blood. The subset was: CD45RA-negative fraction. This TCR derives from a woman aged 25 to 39 in good health. The chain links TRBV15 to TRBJ2-3; D is uncertain. The CDR3 region has the DNA TGTGCCACCAGCAGAGATAGGGTAGATACGCAGTATTTT. Its translation: CATSRDRVDTQYF.